This entry lists 12 T cell receptor beta chains sequenced from one sample in a study of identical twins. Each CDR3 protein gets one entry after TCRdb re-called the 5' RACE reads with MiXCR. In the table there are over 600,000 distinct CDR3 sequences, less than 25% of which are singletons. The sample was also linked to a second study, of T cells expressing NK-cell markers.

Source material: PBMCs. These receptors all stem from a woman between 18 and 30 years old in good health.

This clonotype was picked up one time. The chain is built from TRBV12-3 or TRBV12-4 and TRBJ1-2; possibly TRBD1 for D (6 bases). The V end was cut by 7 bases, the J end by 5 bases, with 11 bases between. CDR3 length: 12 residues. CDR3 protein: CASNRQAYGYTF. The DNA for the CDR3 is TGTGCCAGCAATAGACAGGCTTATGGCTACACCTTC.

This clonotype was recorded a few times. This chain connects TRBV12-3 or TRBV12-4 to TRBJ2-1; D is possibly TRBD1 (5 bases). CDR3 length: 15 residues. V lost 2 bases and J lost 4, with 12 bases in between. The CDR3, as DNA: TGTGCCAGCAGTTTAAAGGCAGGGAATTACAATGAGCAGTTCTTC. The encoded protein is CASSLKAGNYNEQFF.

This clonotype was counted only a few times. The rearrangement joins TRBV24-1 to TRBJ1-5, with unresolved D. The germline gives CDR1 KGHDR, CDR2 SFDVKD. V lost 7 bases, J lost 5 bases, and 23 bases lay in between. This CDR3 spans 17 amino acids. CDR3 loop: CATRPHGVQGNDQPQHF. The CDR3 DNA reads TGTGCCACCAGACCCCATGGAGTGCAAGGGAATGATCAGCCCCAGCATTTT.

The V gene is TRBV7-2, the J gene TRBJ2-5, with no clear D. The V end was cut by 2 bases, the J end by 10 bases, with 20 bases between. CDR1 and CDR2 from the germline V gene are SGHTA and FQGNSA. The CDR3 has 15 residues. The chain's CDR3 is CASSLYPRHKIGQYF. DNA for the CDR3: TGTGCCAGCAGCTTATATCCGAGACACAAGATTGGCCAGTACTTC.

The rearrangement uses TRBV7-2 and TRBJ1-2; TRBD1 matches at 8 bases. Germline assignment: CDR1 SGHTA and CDR2 FQGNSA. There are 16 residues in the CDR3. Trimming took 5 bases from V and 6 from J; bases not matched to a gene: 14. Written as DNA, the CDR3 is TGTGCCAGCAGCCAAACAGCACCGGACAGGGTGAATGGCTACACCTTC. Translated: CASSQTAPDRVNGYTF.

In this sample, this clonotype turned up a few times. V and J are TRBV6-1 and TRBJ2-3; 14 bases agree with TRBD2. The V gene's germline CDR1 is MNHNS and CDR2 SASEGT. This CDR3 has 19 amino acids. The V gene end was trimmed by 6 bases and the J gene end by 4 bases; junction bases not matched to a gene: 15. CDR3 nucleotides: TGTGCCAGCAGCCTTGCTTCGACTAGCGGGGGGGCCGATGCAGATACGCAGTATTTT. This codes for CASSLASTSGGADADTQYF.

The chain joins TRBV6-5 to TRBJ2-1; 8 bases match TRBD2. CDR1 and CDR2 (germline): MNHEY, SVGAGI. The CDR3 extends over 14 amino acids. Trimming at V came to 2 bases and at J to 12 bases, leaving 9 bases not matched to a gene. CDR3 sequence reads: CASSYELAGKGQFF. In nucleotides, the CDR3 is TGTGCCAGCAGTTACGAGTTAGCGGGAAAGGGGCAGTTCTTC.

V gene TRBV27 combines with J gene TRBJ2-3, with D perhaps given as TRBD1 or TRBD2 (5 bases each). The CDR3 totals 14 residues. With 6 bases removed from V and 1 base from J, the gap between germline ends came to 11 bases. The germline V gene encodes CDR1 MNHEY and CDR2 SMNVEV (reference sequence). Here the CDR3 reads CASRRRGGTDTQYF. The CDR3 DNA sequence: TGTGCCAGCAGGCGACGGGGCGGCACAGATACGCAGTATTTT.

In this sample, this clonotype turned up once. The chain is built from TRBV11-1 and TRBJ2-1, with 8 bases fitting TRBD2. Germline CDR1 and CDR2: SGHAT and FQDESV (reference sequence). The CDR3 consists of 19 residues. J gave up 7 bases and V 5 bases, and 22 bases lay outside the gene matches. The CDR3 loop is CASSLSGLWGLVSLNEQFF. The CDR3 bases are TGTGCCAGCAGCCTCAGCGGATTGTGGGGACTAGTTTCTCTAAATGAGCAGTTCTTC. Full variable domain (outside the CDR3, taken from reference TRBV11-1 and TRBJ2-1): EAEVAQSPRYKITEKSQAVAFWCDPISGHATLYWYRQILGQGPELLVQFQDESVVDDSQLPKDRFSAERLKGVDSTLKIQPAELGDSAMYLCASSLSGLWGLVSLNEQFFGPGTRLTVL.

The rearrangement joins TRBV18 to TRBJ2-3; TRBD1 matches at 10 bases. CDR3 size: 17 residues. Losses at the gene ends were 6 bases for V and 4 bases for J; bases not matched to a gene: 13. Germline CDR1 is KGHSH and CDR2 is LQKENI. The CDR3 coding sequence is TGTGCCAGCTCGGGGACAGGGGATAGCGTGTCGGCAGATACGCAGTATTTT. Translated: CASSGTGDSVSADTQYF.

This rearrangement joins TRBV27 to TRBJ2-1; 9 positions agree with TRBD1. CDR1 and CDR2 (germline): MNHEY, SMNVEV (reference sequence). Unmatched junction bases numbered 11, after V lost 8 bases and J lost 3 bases. The CDR3 runs 16 residues. This chain's CDR3 is CASEPRQGGIYNEQFF. DNA of the CDR3: TGTGCCAGCGAACCTCGACAGGGGGGTATCTACAATGAGCAGTTCTTC.

The V gene is TRBV3-1, the J gene TRBJ2-5; possible D gene TRBD2, 6 bases. The CDR3 has 14 residues. V gave up 2 bases and J gave up 7 bases, with 14 bases separating them. Germline V gene data show CDR1 as LGHDT and CDR2 as YNNKEL (reference sequence). CDR3 bases: TGTGCCAGCAGCCAAACGGGAGCGGGTGGGACCCAGTACTTC. It translates to CASSQTGAGGTQYF.